Sequencing of this T cell receptor (beta chain) was carried out in a study of blood T cells in healthy people across ages. Study-level points and caveats: Unsorted PBMCs ruled out conclusive naive versus antigen-experienced comparison.

Remarks on this clonotype: The antigen is undetermined.

Between the trimmed V and J ends, which lost 4 bases and 4 bases, there was a span of 13 bases. The germline gives CDR1 SQVTM, CDR2 ANQGSEA. CDR3 length: 13 amino acids. In terms of origin and age, donors were healthy Caucasian individuals from Russia aged about 6 to 90. Isolation per sample recovered at least 6.5 million PBMCs. A J-beta primer mix and a sample-barcoded 5' primer were used in a second PCR of roughly 6 to 11 cycles. A single record per CDR3 protein comes from TCRdb applying MiXCR to the 5' RACE reads. The sample lists fewer than 2,000,000 distinct CDR3 sequences, 30% to 40% occurring once.

This TCR derives from a human donor in good health. The specimen sequenced was blood. V and J are TRBV29-1 and TRBJ1-2, with D maybe TRBD1 (5 bases). The CDR3 sequence: CSVVWDGFYGYTF. Here the CDR3 DNA reads TGCAGCGTTGTATGGGACGGCTTCTATGGCTACACCTTC.